One T cell receptor (beta chain) is described in this entry. Antigen: not known. The assay was immunoSEQ multiplex PCR, and TCRdb's table has in-frame clones only and misses some. There are 2.5 million or so clones in the sample; around nine tenths occur only once, and over 0.12% lies in the top ten. The sample comes from a study of shared clonotypes between healthy human individuals. Study observations and caveats: In a handful of donors, around 5% of naive CD4 clonotypes appeared in common.

Source material: naive CD4+ T cells sorted from blood. Subset reported: CD45RA+ positively selected. This TCR was recovered from a man aged 18 to 30 in good health.

In nucleotides, the CDR3 is TGTGCCAGCAGCTTAGGCGGCCGCGTGGATGAGCAGTTCTTC. This codes for CASSLGGRVDEQFF. The chain couples TRBV11-2 to TRBJ2-1; D call uncertain. The CDR3 consists of 14 residues. With 1 base removed from V and 8 bases from J, the gap between germline ends came to 12 bases. The V gene's germline CDR1 is SGHAT and CDR2 FQNNGV.